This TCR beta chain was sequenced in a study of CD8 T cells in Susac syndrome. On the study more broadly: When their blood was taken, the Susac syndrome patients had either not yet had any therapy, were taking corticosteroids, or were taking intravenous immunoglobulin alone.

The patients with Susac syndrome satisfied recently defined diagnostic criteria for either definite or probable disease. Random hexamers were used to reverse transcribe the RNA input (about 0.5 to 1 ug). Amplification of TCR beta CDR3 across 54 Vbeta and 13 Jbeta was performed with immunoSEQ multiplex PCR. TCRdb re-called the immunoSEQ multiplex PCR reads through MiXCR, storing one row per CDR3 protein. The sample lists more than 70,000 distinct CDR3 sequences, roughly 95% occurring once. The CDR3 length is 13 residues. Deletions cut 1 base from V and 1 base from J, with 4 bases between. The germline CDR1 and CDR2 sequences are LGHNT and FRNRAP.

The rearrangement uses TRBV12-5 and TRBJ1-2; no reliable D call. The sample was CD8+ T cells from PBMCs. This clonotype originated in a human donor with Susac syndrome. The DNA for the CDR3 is TGTGCTAGTGGTTTGGGGAGTAACTATGGCTACACCTTC. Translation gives CASGLGSNYGYTF.